The rows below give T cell receptor beta chains drawn from one sample of a study of shared clonotypes between healthy human individuals. Using immunoSEQ multiplex PCR, the repertoire was profiled, and TCRdb retains in-frame clones only, with some absent. This table holds 2 million to 3 million clones, more than 80% found once. The specimen was naive CD4+ T cells sorted from blood. The source is a man younger than 35 in good health. CDR3s leave out the opening cysteine and the closing phenylalanine or tryptophan. Clone sizes are given selectively: once, few, many, or a class where the clone is expanded.

>-|TRBV7-2|TRBJ2-5
ASSLALGRQETQY
>-|TRBV29-1|TRBJ2-5
SVAGQAIGETQY
>-|TRBV25-1|TRBJ2-5
ASSPGGTPGGQETQY
>-|TRBV7-3|TRBJ2-3
ASSPTRTRMDTQY
>-|TRBV19|TRBJ2-7
ASSKTGYANEQY
>few|TRBV30|TRBJ1-1
AWYRQGLGTEAF
>once|TRBV18|TRBJ2-2
ASSPSMGELF
>-|TRBV29-1|TRBJ2-2
SASPGQGNTGELF
>once|TRBV30|TRBJ1-4
AWGPGPQNEKLF
>-|TRBV7-2|TRBJ2-3
ASSPTSIYTQY
>-|TRBV2|TRBJ1-3
ASSEAWGLISGNTIY
>-|TRBV19|TRBJ1-1
ASMGQGKRTEAF
>-|TRBV6-5|TRBJ2-3
ASSYSGRNTDTQY
>-|TRBV12-5|TRBJ2-4
ASAPDVRAKNIQY
>-|TRBV6-6|TRBJ2-7
ASSNQQGAGYEQY
>-|TRBV2|TRBJ2-1
ASSVTGGSYNEQF
>-|TRBV5-1|TRBJ2-7
ASSRATGQDAYEQY
>few|TRBV19|TRBJ1-4
ASGQANEKLF
>-|TRBV30|TRBJ2-7
AWSPPGTQRTYEQY
>-|TRBV9|TRBJ1-3
ASSVEGQVKPGNTIY
>once|TRBV6-5|TRBJ1-5
ASSLGGSNQPQH
>-|TRBV11-2|TRBJ2-7
ASDRGAYEQY